The 19 T cell receptor beta chains listed next were all sequenced from one sample in a study of cytomegalovirus exposure and HLA in healthy donors (dated 2017 in TCRdb). To prepare the library, the immunoSEQ multiplex PCR assay was applied. The clones in this table, taken by TCRdb from immuneACCESS, are in-frame only. Not every clone is retained; where verified, under half of the shortfall comes from an unresolved V gene, and the cause of the rest is unknown. In this sample the table shows about 190,000 clones, more than 75% of which occur a single time. The top ten clonotypes cover approximately 7% of the sample. The specimen sequenced was PBMCs. These TCRs come from a man between 18 and 29 years old in good health and CMV-seropositive.

The rearrangement uses TRBV10-3 and TRBJ2-7; 9 nucleotides align to TRBD1. Germline V CDR1 and CDR2: ENHRY, SYGVKD. The CDR3 consists of 15 residues. V lost 5 bases, J lost 2 bases, and 7 bases stayed unmatched. CDR3 DNA: TGTGCCATCAGTAACACAGGGGGCTTAACCTACGAGCAGTACTTC. The encoded protein is CAISNTGGLTYEQYF.

This clone was recorded a few times. This chain links TRBV2 with TRBJ1-2; possibly TRBD1 for D (6 bases). This CDR3 is 16 amino acids long. With 7 bases removed from V and 7 bases from J, the gap between germline ends came to 25 bases. The germline CDR1 and CDR2 sequences are SNHLY and FYNNEI. CDR3 coding DNA: TGTGCCAGCAACCTAAGACAGGAGGAGGTGTCAAGTGGCTACACCTTC. It specifies CASNLRQEEVSSGYTF.

The chain has TRBV27 and TRBJ1-1; unclear D gene. Per germline, CDR1 MNHEY and CDR2 SMNVEV (reference sequence). The CDR3 is 14 residues long. V was shortened by 3 bases and J by 10 bases, with 18 bases between the two germline ends. CDR3 amino acids: CASSLSGRAVGAFF. As DNA, the CDR3 is TGTGCCAGCAGTTTGAGCGGACGGGCAGTTGGAGCTTTCTTT.

This chain uses TRBV19 with TRBJ2-5; 9 bases line up with TRBD2. The CDR3 consists of 14 residues. Germline V gives CDR1 LNHDA, CDR2 SQIVND (reference sequence). The trim removed 7 bases at V and 5 bases at J, leaving 8 bases unmatched. The CDR3 DNA reads TGTGCCAGTAAGACTAGCGGCGCGGGGGAGACCCAGTACTTC. Protein sequence: CASKTSGAGETQYF.

The chain links TRBV29-1 to TRBJ2-3; 12 nucleotides match TRBD2. The length of the CDR3 is 16 residues. CDR1 SQVTM and CDR2 ANQGSEA come from the germline V gene. The ends lost 6 bases at V and 6 bases at J; junction bases unmatched: 13. Here the CDR3 DNA reads TGCAGCGTGGAGAGGACTAGCGGGACCTACGGGGATACGCAGTATTTT. It translates to CSVERTSGTYGDTQYF.

The chain employs TRBV5-1 and TRBJ1-4; D unclear. V lost 2 bases, J lost 0 bases, and 8 bases lay in between. Germline V CDR1 and CDR2: SGHRS, YFSETQ. The CDR3 has 15 residues. CDR3 sequence reads: CASSFTASTNEKLFF. CDR3 DNA sequence: TGCGCCAGCAGCTTTACAGCCTCAACTAATGAAAAACTGTTTTTT.

CDR3 in amino acids: CASSGGTARYGYTF. The CDR3 DNA reads TGTGCCAGCAGCGGTGGGACAGCGAGGTATGGCTACACCTTC. The V call is TRBV28, the J call TRBJ1-2; 7 nucleotides match TRBD1. The length of the CDR3 is 14 residues. The germline V gene has CDR1 MDHEN and CDR2 SYDVKM. Losses at the gene ends were 6 bases for V and 5 bases for J; bases not matched to a gene: 9.

The V gene is TRBV7-8, the J gene TRBJ1-3; 10 positions match TRBD1. CDR1 and CDR2 (germline): SGHVS, FQNEAQ. V lost 4 bases, J lost 4 bases, and 7 bases stayed unmatched. The CDR3 totals 16 residues. The CDR3 protein is CASSWGDRGLGNTIYF. The CDR3 nucleotides read TGTGCCAGCAGCTGGGGTGACAGGGGGCTAGGAAACACCATATATTTT.

This clone was detected only once. V and J are TRBV30 and TRBJ1-2, with D perhaps TRBD1 (5 bases). There are 12 residues in the CDR3. Germline CDR1 is GTSNPN and CDR2 is SVGIG (reference sequence). The ends were cut back, 4 bases at V and 4 bases at J, with 10 bases in the middle. As DNA, the CDR3 is TGTGCCTGGACAGACAGTCCCTATGGCTACACCTTC. Protein sequence: CAWTDSPYGYTF.

This clone was observed once. The chain combines TRBV27 with TRBJ2-3; 10 bases align to TRBD2. Germline CDR1 reads MNHEY; CDR2 reads SMNVEV (reference sequence). The J segment lost 1 base and the V segment lost 1 base, leaving 11 bases of the junction unmatched. The length of the CDR3 is 19 residues. This chain's CDR3 is CASSLLAPELAGGTDTQYF. In DNA, the CDR3 is TGTGCCAGCAGTTTATTGGCCCCGGAGCTAGCGGGAGGCACAGATACGCAGTATTTT.

The rearrangement uses TRBV19 and TRBJ1-2; 7 nucleotides line up with TRBD1. After removal of 7 bases from V and 5 bases from J, the junction contained 10 bases not matched to a gene. Germline-derived CDR1 and CDR2 are LNHDA and SQIVND (reference sequence). The CDR3 covers 14 residues. Written as DNA, the CDR3 is TGTGCCAGTAACGTGAGGGACAGCTCATATGGCTACACCTTC. This encodes CASNVRDSSYGYTF.

The chain joins TRBV6-1 to TRBJ1-2; D possibly corresponds to TRBD1 (5 bases). This CDR3 has 13 amino acids. The V end was cut by 1 base, the J end by 2 bases, with 5 bases between. Germline V gene sequence: CDR1 MNHNS, CDR2 SASEGT. The CDR3 loop reads CASSEDRNYGYTF. The DNA of the CDR3 is TGTGCCAGCAGTGAAGACAGGAACTATGGCTACACCTTC.

The chain combines TRBV5-1 with TRBJ2-3; the match to TRBD2 covers 8 bases. CDR1 SGHRS and CDR2 YFSETQ come from the germline V gene. The CDR3 totals 16 residues. V shed 0 bases, J shed 0 bases, and the junction held 3 bases outside the gene matches. CDR3 DNA sequence: TGCGCCAGCAGCTTGGGACTAGCGACTAGCACAGATACGCAGTATTTT. Protein product: CASSLGLATSTDTQYF.

The chain couples TRBV29-1 to TRBJ2-3; tentatively, D is TRBD1 (6 bases). Trimming left V 4 bases short and J 2 bases short, with 13 bases between. Germline CDR1 reads SQVTM; CDR2 reads ANQGSEA. There are 14 residues in the CDR3. CDR3 nucleotides: TGCAGCGTTGGTAACAGGGCCTACACAGATACGCAGTATTTT. Translation: CSVGNRAYTDTQYF.

V usage is TRBV7-2 and J usage is TRBJ2-7, with 10 bases fitting TRBD2. There are 14 residues in the CDR3. V lost 5 bases and J lost 5; bases outside the gene matches: 6. CDR1 is SGHTA, CDR2 FQGNSA, per germline. For the CDR3, the DNA is TGTGCCAGCAGCCCCTCTAGCGGGAGTCACGAGCAGTACTTC. It is translated as CASSPSSGSHEQYF.

This sequence joins TRBV5-1 and TRBJ2-1, with 11 bases lining up with TRBD2. CDR3 length: 16 amino acids. After removal of 0 bases from V and 6 bases from J, the junction contained 5 bases not matched to a gene. Germline CDR1 is SGHRS and CDR2 is YFSETQ. Here the CDR3 DNA reads TGCGCCAGCAGCTTGGCCGGACTAGCGGGCGCCAATGAGCAGTTCTTC. Its translation: CASSLAGLAGANEQFF.

The chain uses TRBV5-1 and TRBJ2-2; unclear D gene. Germline V gene sequence: CDR1 SGHRS, CDR2 YFSETQ. CDR3 length equals 13 residues. Trimming removed 0 bases from V and 5 bases from J, with 5 bases in between. The CDR3 DNA is TGCGCCAGCAGCTTGGCTAAGACCGGGGAGCTGTTTTTT. Protein sequence: CASSLAKTGELFF.

The rearrangement joins TRBV19 to TRBJ1-4; D might be TRBD1 (5 bases). V lost 4 bases to trimming and J lost 2 bases, with 14 bases between them. CDR3 size: 16 residues. In germline, CDR1 is LNHDA, CDR2 SQIVND (reference sequence). The CDR3 region has the DNA TGTGCCAGTAGTACCAGGACACCCGCGACTAATGAAAAACTGTTTTTT. It is translated as CASSTRTPATNEKLFF.

V gene TRBV21-1 combines with J gene TRBJ1-2. TRBV21-1 is tagged as a pseudogene. This CDR3 has 16 residues. CDR3 nucleotide sequence: TGTGCCAGCAGCCAAGGGCCTCTTGGGACTGACTATGGCTACACCTTC. Its translation: CASSQGPLGTDYGYTF.